The rows below give T cell receptor beta chains drawn from one sample of a study of blood T cell repertoires in COVID-19. Assay used: immunoSEQ multiplex PCR; TCRdb lists only in-frame clones, some missing. The sample has roughly 33,000 clones; over 90% are singletons. Material for sequencing was peripheral blood. The receptors here all came from a human donor in a cohort sampled during active COVID-19. The CDR3 runs from the conserved cysteine through the conserved F or W. Fields, in order: V gene, J gene, D gene, clone size, CDR3 protein, CDR3 DNA. The D gene is left open where the match is weak. Clone size, where shown, is once, few, many, or a class for clones that have expanded.

TRBV19	TRBJ2-3	TRBD2	NA	CASSDGTSALTDTQYF	TGTGCCAGTAGCGACGGGACTAGCGCCCTCACAGATACGCAGTATTTT
TRBV7-2	TRBJ2-3	TRBD2	NA	CASSSTSGRLDTQYF	TGTGCCAGCAGCTCCACTAGCGGGAGATTGGATACGCAGTATTTT
TRBV27	TRBJ1-2	NA	NA	CASSLQQGLDGYTF	TGTGCCAGCAGTCTCCAACAGGGTTTGGATGGCTACACCTTC
TRBV9	TRBJ2-7	TRBD1	once	CASSLTGGSYEQYF	TGTGCCAGCAGCCTGACAGGGGGGTCCTACGAGCAGTACTTC
TRBV6-5	TRBJ2-7	TRBD2	NA	CASSYWSSGTGEQYF	TGTGCCAGCAGTTACTGGTCTAGCGGGACGGGTGAGCAGTACTTC
TRBV10-2	TRBJ2-7	TRBD2	once	CASSESGLAGEYEQYF	TGCGCCAGCAGTGAGTCGGGACTAGCGGGGGAATACGAGCAGTACTTC
TRBV6-5	TRBJ2-1	TRBD1	NA	CASTEGIHRGNEQFF	TGTGCCAGCACCGAAGGAATACACAGGGGCAATGAGCAGTTCTTC
TRBV4-1	TRBJ2-1	NA	NA	CASSQEPGDNNEQFF	TGCGCCAGCAGCCAAGAACCGGGAGATAACAATGAGCAGTTCTTC
TRBV18	TRBJ1-4	TRBD1	once	CASSAGQGGNEKLFF	TGTGCCAGCTCCGCCGGACAGGGTGGTAATGAAAAACTGTTTTTT
TRBV6-5	TRBJ1-1	NA	NA	CASSFRGGPDTEAFF	TGTGCCAGCAGTTTTCGGGGAGGGCCTGACACTGAAGCTTTCTTT
TRBV9	TRBJ2-7	NA	NA	CASSVGDGYEQYF	TGTGCCAGCAGCGTAGGAGATGGCTACGAGCAGTACTTC
TRBV3-1/TRBV3-2	TRBJ1-1	TRBD1	NA	CASSQSGQGGAEAFF	TGTGCCAGCAGCCAGTCCGGACAGGGGGGGGCTGAAGCTTTCTTT
TRBV15	TRBJ2-2	TRBD1	once	CATSYRGKTGELFF	TGTGCCACCAGCTACAGGGGAAAAACCGGGGAGCTGTTTTTT
TRBV9	TRBJ2-1	NA	NA	CASSVAGLSHNEQFF	TGTGCCAGCAGCGTAGCAGGGCTCAGCCACAATGAGCAGTTCTTC
TRBV5-1	TRBJ1-4	NA	NA	CASTAGTSNEKLFF	TGCGCCAGCACCGCGGGAACCTCTAATGAAAAACTGTTTTTT
TRBV5-4	TRBJ2-1	TRBD2	once	CASSPDTSGYNEQFF	TGTGCCAGCAGCCCCGACACTAGCGGCTACAATGAGCAGTTCTTC
TRBV11-2	TRBJ1-2	NA	NA	CASSHGGEGYTF	TGTGCCAGCAGCCACGGGGGAGAAGGCTACACCTTC
TRBV4-1	TRBJ2-7	TRBD2	NA	CASSQELAGDDEQYF	TGCGCCAGCAGCCAAGAACTAGCGGGAGATGACGAGCAGTACTTC
TRBV5-6	TRBJ2-2	NA	NA	CASSVLRWNTGELFF	TGTGCCAGCAGCGTCCTCCGGTGGAACACCGGGGAGCTGTTTTTT
TRBV7-2	TRBJ2-7	NA	NA	CASSLDGTRTYEQYF	TGTGCCAGCAGCTTAGATGGGACACGGACCTACGAGCAGTACTTC
TRBV28	TRBJ2-1	TRBD1	NA	CASSTQILAPGQGPYNEQFF	TGTGCCAGCAGTACGCAGATACTAGCTCCGGGACAGGGACCATACAATGAGCAGTTCTTC
TRBV27	TRBJ2-7	TRBD1	NA	CASSLGTGWEQYF	TGTGCCAGCAGTCTCGGGACAGGGTGGGAGCAGTACTTC
TRBV7-3	TRBJ2-2	NA	once	CASSSSGNTGELFF	TGTGCCAGCAGCTCCAGCGGGAACACCGGGGAGCTGTTTTTT
TRBV6-2/TRBV6-3	TRBJ1-5	NA	NA	CASSYYGGEQPQHF	TGTGCCAGCAGTTACTATGGGGGGGAACAGCCCCAGCATTTT
TRBV5-5	TRBJ1-5	NA	NA	CASSLAWGRGNQPQHF	TGTGCCAGCAGCTTGGCTTGGGGGAGGGGCAATCAGCCCCAGCATTTT
TRBV6-4	TRBJ2-3	TRBD2	NA	CASSPKAGAGDTQYF	TGTGCCAGCAGTCCGAAAGCGGGAGCTGGAGATACGCAGTATTTT
TRBV7-8	TRBJ1-1	NA	NA	CASSEAPPEAFF	TGTGCCAGCAGCGAAGCCCCCCCTGAAGCTTTCTTT
TRBV30	TRBJ1-1	TRBD1	NA	CAWKDRAATEAFF	TGTGCCTGGAAAGACAGGGCGGCCACTGAAGCTTTCTTT
TRBV11-2	TRBJ1-2	NA	once	CASSLVLDSNYGYTF	TGTGCCAGCAGCTTAGTCCTAGACAGTAACTATGGCTACACCTTC
TRBV24-1	TRBJ2-7	TRBD1	NA	CATRKTGTDYEQYF	TGTGCCACCAGGAAAACCGGGACAGACTACGAGCAGTACTTC
TRBV28	TRBJ2-2	NA	NA	CASSLGARNTGELFF	TGTGCCAGCAGTTTGGGGGCTCGGAACACCGGGGAGCTGTTTTTT
TRBV27	TRBJ2-2	TRBD2	NA	CASSLSFLVLAENTGELFF	TGTGCCAGCAGTTTATCCTTTCTCGTGCTAGCGGAGAACACCGGGGAGCTGTTTTTT
TRBV9	TRBJ1-4	TRBD1	NA	CASSVSGTELEKLFF	TGTGCCAGCAGCGTGTCCGGGACAGAGCTTGAAAAACTGTTTTTT
TRBV6-5	TRBJ1-5	TRBD1	NA	CASRKDRGDNQPQHF	TGTGCCAGCAGGAAGGACAGGGGCGATAATCAGCCCCAGCATTTT
TRBV7-3	TRBJ2-7	TRBD2	NA	CASSQTSGSLYEQYF	TGTGCCAGCAGCCAGACTAGCGGGAGTCTCTACGAGCAGTACTTC
TRBV3-1/TRBV3-2	TRBJ1-6	TRBD1	NA	CASSPGQGRSPLHF	TGTGCCAGCAGCCCCGGACAGGGCCGGTCACCCCTCCACTTT
TRBV28	TRBJ2-4	NA	NA	CASSLHGGLAKNIQYF	TGTGCCAGCAGTTTACATGGTGGACTAGCCAAAAACATTCAGTACTTC
TRBV7-8	TRBJ1-2	TRBD1	NA	CASSFLRDSYGYTF	TGTGCCAGCAGCTTCCTCCGGGACAGCTATGGCTACACCTTC
TRBV19	TRBJ2-1	TRBD2	NA	CASSGGGLAGASSYNEQFF	TGTGCCAGTAGTGGGGGTGGACTAGCGGGAGCAAGCTCCTACAATGAGCAGTTCTTC
TRBV15	TRBJ2-1	TRBD2	NA	CATSRRGLADYNEQFF	TGTGCCACCAGCAGGCGCGGACTAGCAGATTACAATGAGCAGTTCTTC
TRBV3-1/TRBV3-2	TRBJ2-1	NA	NA	CASSQERGRNEQFF	TGTGCCAGCAGCCAAGAGAGGGGGAGAAATGAGCAGTTCTTC
TRBV7-2	TRBJ1-2	NA	NA	CASSLAPGRGYTF	TGTGCCAGCAGCTTAGCGCCAGGTCGTGGCTACACCTTC
TRBV27	TRBJ2-7	NA	NA	CASSPMTGLAQYF	TGTGCCAGCAGTCCCATGACAGGTCTCGCGCAGTACTTC
TRBV9	TRBJ2-2	TRBD2	NA	CASSFGLAGGGELFF	TGTGCCAGCAGCTTCGGACTAGCGGGAGGTGGGGAGCTGTTTTTT
TRBV10-1	TRBJ2-7	TRBD2	medium-sized	CATPGLVSDEQYF	TGCGCCACTCCGGGACTAGTGTCCGACGAGCAGTACTTC
TRBV6-5	TRBJ2-1	TRBD1	NA	CASSQDRGYNEQFF	TGTGCCAGCAGCCAAGACAGGGGTTACAATGAGCAGTTCTTC